These 4 T cell receptor beta chains came from one sample sequenced in a study of T cells in localized non-small cell lung cancer. Measured with immunoSEQ multiplex PCR; TCRdb has only the in-frame clones, and not every one. The sample yields about 48,000 clones, around 77% seen once. The source was peripheral blood, collected before any cancer treatment. The receptors stem from a man aged 40-75 years with stage I squamous cell lung carcinoma.

The chain is built from TRBV7-8 and TRBJ2-3, with 8 nucleotides matching TRBD2. V lost 4 bases, J lost 4 bases, and 4 bases stayed unmatched. The CDR3 extends over 14 amino acids. Germline V lookup: CDR1 SGHVS, CDR2 FQNEAQ. The CDR3 sequence is CASSWGGGSDTQYF. Here the CDR3 DNA reads TGTGCCAGCAGCTGGGGCGGGGGGTCAGATACGCAGTATTTT.

The V gene is TRBV9, the J gene TRBJ1-4; 9 nucleotides match TRBD1. The germline V gene encodes CDR1 SGDLS and CDR2 YYNGEE. The CDR3 is made up of 17 amino acids. The trim removed 4 bases at V and 8 bases at J, leaving 15 bases unmatched. Written as DNA, the CDR3 is TGTGCCAGCAGCTTCTCCTCGGGGGGACAGGGAAACGAAAAACTGTTTTTT. Translation gives CASSFSSGGQGNEKLFF. The full variable domain, completed using reference TRBV9 and TRBJ1-4, is DSGVTQTPKHLITATGQRVTLRCSPRSGDLSVYWYQQSLDQGLQFLIQYYNGEERAKGNILERFSAQQFPDLHSELNLSSLELGDSALYFCASSFSSGGQGNEKLFFGSGTQLSVL.

The chain carries TRBV7-2 and TRBJ2-2; D might be TRBD2 (6 bases). The germline gives CDR1 SGHTA, CDR2 FQGNSA. V lost 8 bases, J lost 0 bases, and 10 bases lay in between. The CDR3 length is 14 residues. CDR3 DNA: TGTGCCAGCGAGCGCGGGACGAACACCGGGGAGCTGTTTTTT. Protein product: CASERGTNTGELFF.

V and J are TRBV7-9 and TRBJ1-6; D is perhaps TRBD1 (6 bases). Germline V gives CDR1 SEHNR, CDR2 FQNEAQ (reference sequence). Trimming shortened V by 1 base and J by 0 bases, and 16 bases separated the two germline ends. This CDR3 spans 19 amino acids. The DNA for the CDR3 is TGTGCCAGCAGCTTAGGCCCGGGGGGCCGGAGCTCCTATAATTCACCCCTCCACTTT. It is translated as CASSLGPGGRSSYNSPLHF. Combining the CDR3 with reference TRBV7-9 and TRBJ1-6 gives the whole variable domain DTGVSQNPRHKITKRGQNVTFRCDPISEHNRLYWYRQTLGQGPEFLTYFQNEAQLEKSRLLSDRFSAERPKGSFSTLEIQRTEQGDSAMYLCASSLGPGGRSSYNSPLHFGNGTRLTVT.